This entry concerns a single T cell receptor beta chain. Amplification used 60 Vbeta primers and 13 Jbeta primers. Sequencing used immunoSEQ multiplex PCR; TCRdb keeps in-frame clones, though not all of them. The sample comprises 180,000 or so clones, over 75% of which are singletons, and over 12% rests with the top ten. The sample comes from a study of cytomegalovirus exposure and HLA in healthy donors. Trimming removed 3 bases from V and 0 bases from J, with 10 bases in between. Germline V gene lookup returns CDR1 KGHSH and CDR2 LQKENI. CDR3 length: 15 amino acids. The V and J genes are TRBV18 and TRBJ2-3; D is possibly TRBD2 (6 bases). This receptor was identified in a man over 45 in good health and CMV-seropositive. The sample consisted of PBMCs. The chain's CDR3 is CASSPGLLSTDTQYF. In DNA form, the CDR3 reads TGTGCCAGCTCACCCGGACTATTAAGCACAGATACGCAGTATTTT.